The 30 T cell receptor beta chains below come from one sample, sequenced in a study of T cell responses to AZD1222 COVID-19 vaccine. TCRdb's table, derived via immunoSEQ multiplex PCR, lists solely in-frame clones and lacks some. This table holds 180,000 or so clones, over 85% found once. Source: peripheral blood, taken 28 days after the second AZD1222 dose. Source of these receptors: an adult who received the AZD1222 COVID-19 vaccine.

The gene calls are TRBV6-5 and TRBJ1-4; D unresolved. The germline V gene has CDR1 MNHEY and CDR2 SVGAGI. This CDR3 is 14 amino acids long. The V end was cut by 10 bases, the J end by 1 base, with 13 bases between. The CDR3 region is CATLLDLTNEKLFF. CDR3 DNA: TGTGCCACCCTACTAGACTTAACTAATGAAAAACTGTTTTTT.

V is TRBV30 and J is TRBJ1-2, with no clear D. Germline-derived CDR1 and CDR2 are GTSNPN and SVGIG (reference sequence). This CDR3 is built from 13 residues. V lost 2 bases and J 1 base, leaving 8 bases between the germline ends. The CDR3 region is CAWSHRNNYGYTF. The CDR3 coding sequence is TGTGCCTGGAGTCATAGGAATAACTATGGCTACACCTTC.

This clone was seen a handful of times. This chain joins TRBV18 and TRBJ2-7; no firm D call. This CDR3 has 15 residues. Trimming shortened V by 3 bases and J by 2 bases, and 14 bases separated the two germline ends. From germline, CDR1 is KGHSH and CDR2 LQKENI. The CDR3 DNA reads TGTGCCAGCTCACCTCCTTCGACAAGGCCCTACGAGCAGTACTTC. Protein product: CASSPPSTRPYEQYF.

The CDR3 coding sequence is TGTGCCAGCAGTTACTCTCGGGGAAACTCTGGAAACACCATATATTTT. The encoded protein is CASSYSRGNSGNTIYF. The chain is built from TRBV6-5 and TRBJ1-3; D gene uncertain. The CDR3 covers 16 residues. V lost 0 bases to trimming and J lost 0 bases, with 9 bases between them. Germline V gene data show CDR1 as MNHEY and CDR2 as SVGAGI.

The chain couples TRBV5-1 to TRBJ2-7; D ambiguous. The CDR3 is 14 residues long. V lost 0 bases, J lost 7 bases, and 14 bases lay in between. The germline gives CDR1 SGHRS, CDR2 YFSETQ. DNA of the CDR3: TGCGCCAGCAGCTTGGCCGGCATTCGCGAGGAGCAGTACTTC. Its translation: CASSLAGIREEQYF. The variable domain in full, completed from reference TRBV5-1 and TRBJ2-7, reads KAGVTQTPRYLIKTRGQQVTLSCSPISGHRSVSWYQQTPGQGLQFLFEYFSETQRNKGNFPGRFSGRQFSNSRSEMNVSTLELGDSALYLCASSLAGIREEQYFGPGTRLTVT.

The chain couples TRBV2 to TRBJ1-5, with 7 bases that match TRBD1. The CDR3 contains 14 residues. Germline V gene lookup returns CDR1 SNHLY and CDR2 FYNNEI. The V and J ends lost 6 bases and 7 bases, in that order; junction bases with no gene match: 9. The CDR3 DNA reads as TGTGCCAGCAGGCCGCGACAGGGCCAACAGCCCCAGCATTTT. Encoded protein: CASRPRQGQQPQHF.

This clone was recorded a few times. The chain combines TRBV25-1 with TRBJ1-6; no clear D gene. Germline V CDR1 and CDR2: MGHDK, SYGVNS. Trimming left V 2 bases short and J 6 bases short, with 8 bases between. This CDR3 has 14 amino acids. CDR3 in DNA: TGTGCCAGCAGTGAAGGCAATTTTAATTCACCCCTCCACTTT. Translating it yields CASSEGNFNSPLHF.

This sequence joins TRBV2 and TRBJ1-5, with 11 bases fitting TRBD1. The CDR3 runs to 14 residues. Germline CDR1 SNHLY, CDR2 FYNNEI. Unmatched junction bases numbered 7, after V lost 9 bases and J lost 6 bases. The CDR3: CASSGQGAVQPQHF. In DNA form, the CDR3 reads TGTGCCAGTTCAGGACAGGGGGCAGTTCAGCCCCAGCATTTT.

The J gene is TRBJ1-2, the V gene TRBV11-2; weak D call: TRBD1 (6 bases). CDR1 and CDR2 from the germline V gene are SGHAT and FQNNGV. V lost 2 bases, J lost 8 bases, and 15 bases lay in between. The CDR3 covers 14 residues. The CDR3 here is CASSLIAGEDGYTF. In DNA, the CDR3 is TGTGCCAGCAGCTTAATTGCAGGGGAGGACGGCTACACCTTC.

V is TRBV27 and J is TRBJ2-2, with D hard to call. CDR3 length: 14 amino acids. Germline V gene sequence: CDR1 MNHEY, CDR2 SMNVEV (reference sequence). V was cut by 7 bases and J by 3 bases, with 12 bases left in between. This CDR3 reads CASTRSRDTGELFF. The CDR3 bases are TGTGCCAGCACCAGATCACGCGACACCGGGGAGCTGTTTTTT.

This clone was seen a handful of times. The genes are TRBV7-2 and TRBJ2-6, with TRBD1 matching over 10 bases. Germline CDR1 SGHTA, CDR2 FQGNSA. CDR3 length equals 17 residues. The V gene end was trimmed by 5 bases and the J gene end by 3 bases; junction bases not matched to a gene: 7. For the CDR3, the DNA is TGTGCCAGCAGCCTGACAGGGGGCGCGGGTGGGGCCAACGTCCTGACTTTC. The encoded protein is CASSLTGGAGGANVLTF.

The chain links TRBV18 to TRBJ2-5; D not resolved. This CDR3 is 15 amino acids long. CDR1 KGHSH and CDR2 LQKENI come from the germline V gene. V was trimmed by 0 bases and J by 3 bases, leaving 11 bases between them. The CDR3 region is CASSPPVGPKETQYF. The CDR3 DNA reads as TGTGCCAGCTCACCACCAGTTGGCCCGAAAGAGACCCAGTACTTC.

The chain links TRBV2 to TRBJ1-5, with no clear D. The germline V and J ends were trimmed by 4 bases and 0 bases, with 10 bases remaining between them. Germline values: CDR1 SNHLY, CDR2 FYNNEI. This CDR3 region has 15 residues. The CDR3 nucleotides read TGTGCCAGCAGTGGCGGACTGTCTAGCAATCAGCCCCAGCATTTT. Its protein product is CASSGGLSSNQPQHF. Using reference TRBV2 and TRBJ1-5 for the parts outside the CDR3, the full variable domain is EPEVTQTPSHQVTQMGQEVILRCVPISNHLYFYWYRQILGQKVEFLVSFYNNEISEKSEIFDDQFSVERPDGSNFTLKIRSTKLEDSAMYFCASSGGLSSNQPQHFGDGTRLSIL.

The rearrangement uses TRBV7-9 and TRBJ1-6, with D possibly matching TRBD1 (6 bases). Germline V gene data show CDR1 as SEHNR and CDR2 as FQNEAQ (reference sequence). This CDR3 comprises 15 residues. V was trimmed by 1 base and J by 7 bases, leaving 11 bases between them. CDR3 loop: CASSLEPGANSPLHF. The CDR3 nucleotides are TGTGCCAGCAGCTTAGAACCGGGGGCGAATTCACCCCTCCACTTT.

The chain carries TRBV6-6 and TRBJ1-2; 7 bases align to TRBD1. Per the germline V gene, CDR1 is MNHNY and CDR2 is SVGAGI (reference sequence). This CDR3 comprises 15 residues. The J segment lost 6 bases and the V segment lost 0 bases, leaving 7 bases of the junction unmatched. This CDR3 reads CASSYSGAGGNGYTF. DNA of the CDR3: TGTGCCAGCAGTTACTCGGGAGCAGGGGGGAATGGCTACACCTTC.

This clone was picked up a small number of times. The chain has TRBV7-2 and TRBJ1-5; TRBD1 aligns across 9 bases. J was trimmed by 6 bases and V by 3 bases; bases with no gene match: 6. CDR3 length: 15 residues. Germline loops: CDR1 SGHTA, CDR2 FQGNSA. As DNA, the CDR3 is TGTGCCAGCAGCTTTCAACAGGGACAGGGTCAGCCCCAGCATTTT. This gives the protein CASSFQQGQGQPQHF.

The chain has TRBV28 and TRBJ1-1, with D perhaps TRBD1 (6 bases). The V end lost 11 bases, the J end lost 0 bases, and 22 bases lay between the germline ends. Germline CDR1 MDHEN, CDR2 SYDVKM. This CDR3 has 16 amino acids. In DNA, the CDR3 is TGTGCCTCCCCATCCTCGGGGGGGCAATTGAACACTGAAGCTTTCTTT. It translates to CASPSSGGQLNTEAFF.

The genes are TRBV5-1 and TRBJ1-1, with TRBD1 matching over 7 bases. The J segment lost 1 base and the V segment lost 4 bases, leaving 7 bases of the junction unmatched. The CDR3 is made up of 15 amino acids. Germline CDR1 and CDR2: SGHRS and YFSETQ. The CDR3 DNA is TGCGCCAGCAGCCGGGGGGACAGACCGAACACTGAAGCTTTCTTT. Translation gives CASSRGDRPNTEAFF.

V gene TRBV7-7 combines with J gene TRBJ2-5, with 8 bases fitting TRBD1. V dropped 5 bases and J dropped 5; count of bases not matched to a gene: 16. Germline CDR1 reads SSHAT; CDR2 reads FNYEAQ (reference sequence). The CDR3 contains 17 residues. CDR3 sequence: CASSANRGILSGETQYF. The CDR3 bases are TGTGCCAGCAGCGCAAACAGGGGGATTCTGAGCGGGGAGACCCAGTACTTC.

V usage is TRBV7-9 and J usage is TRBJ1-6; TRBD1 might be the D (6 bases). CDR3 length equals 12 residues. Germline V CDR1 and CDR2: SEHNR, FQNEAQ (reference sequence). V was shortened by 6 bases and J by 14 bases, with 14 bases between the two germline ends. The CDR3 coding sequence is TGTGCCAGCAGTCCGGACAGCGTGGCCCTCCACTTT. Translation: CASSPDSVALHF.

The chain is built from TRBV6-5 and TRBJ1-5; D remains unclear. The V gene's germline CDR1 is MNHEY and CDR2 SVGAGI. Trimming shortened V by 5 bases and J by 6 bases, and 14 bases separated the two germline ends. There are 14 residues in the CDR3. The CDR3 sequence is CASSSGRLVQPQHF. DNA of the CDR3: TGTGCCAGCAGTAGTGGTAGGTTGGTTCAGCCCCAGCATTTT.

Turning to this clone: The same CDR3 is also encoded by other DNA sequences in this sample. The chain links TRBV27 to TRBJ1-1; no reliable D call. V was trimmed by 0 bases and J by 5 bases, leaving 7 bases between them. Germline assignment: CDR1 MNHEY and CDR2 SMNVEV (reference sequence). The CDR3 loop spans 13 amino acids. The CDR3 here is CASSLSWGTEAFF. For the CDR3, the DNA is TGTGCCAGCAGTTTATCTTGGGGTACTGAAGCTTTCTTT.

CDR3 sequence reads: CASSLLSQQFF. In DNA, the CDR3 is TGTGCCAGCAGTTTACTCTCCCAGCAGTTCTTC. The chain has TRBV12-3 or TRBV12-4 and TRBJ2-1; D ambiguous. Trimming cost V 2 bases and J 11 bases, with 7 bases left between them. The CDR3 runs to 11 residues.

The V gene is TRBV9, the J gene TRBJ2-2; either TRBD1 or TRBD2 may fit D (5 bases each). This CDR3 region has 15 residues. CDR1 and CDR2 (germline): SGDLS, YYNGEE. V was pared by 1 base and J by 0 bases, with 7 bases between. CDR3 in DNA: TGTGCCAGCAGCGTACGAGGGGCGAACACCGGGGAGCTGTTTTTT. This encodes CASSVRGANTGELFF.

The chain uses TRBV28 and TRBJ1-4; a weak D match, TRBD1 (6 bases). Germline V gene data show CDR1 as MDHEN and CDR2 as SYDVKM. V was cut by 5 bases and J by 5 bases, with 15 bases left in between. The CDR3 extends over 15 amino acids. The CDR3 DNA is TGTGCCAGCAGTCCCGGGGGGCAGAAGAATGAAAAACTGTTTTTT. This encodes CASSPGGQKNEKLFF.

This sequence joins TRBV3-1 (or the pseudogene TRBV3-2) and TRBJ1-2, with D tentatively TRBD1 (6 bases). Trimming cost V 0 bases and J 3 bases, with 11 bases left between them. This CDR3 comprises 15 residues. The germline V gene encodes CDR1 LGHDT and CDR2 YNNKEL (reference sequence). CDR3 in amino acids: CASSQDNREDYGYTF. As DNA, the CDR3 is TGTGCCAGCAGCCAAGATAACAGGGAGGACTATGGCTACACCTTC.

This chain uses TRBV19 with TRBJ1-5; D may be TRBD1 (6 bases). V gave up 5 bases and J gave up 7 bases, with 15 bases separating them. The CDR3 has 14 amino acids. CDR1 and CDR2 from the germline V gene are LNHDA and SQIVND (reference sequence). The CDR3 sequence: CASSHRDTNQPQHF. CDR3 coding DNA: TGTGCCAGTAGTCACCGGGACACCAACCAGCCCCAGCATTTT.

The chain links TRBV18 to TRBJ1-3, with 7 bases matching TRBD1. V shed 3 bases and J 0 bases; nucleotides not matched to a gene: 5. The CDR3 sequence is 16 residues long. CDR1 KGHSH and CDR2 LQKENI come from the germline V gene. This CDR3 reads CASSPQDRISGNTIYF. For the CDR3, the DNA is TGTGCCAGCTCACCGCAGGACAGGATCTCTGGAAACACCATATATTTT.

The chain combines TRBV2 with TRBJ1-1; D is ambiguous. CDR3 length: 13 residues. The germline V gene has CDR1 SNHLY and CDR2 FYNNEI. With 8 bases removed from V and 1 base from J, the gap between germline ends came to 11 bases. The CDR3 loop reads CASSTNGNTEAFF. CDR3 nucleotide sequence: TGTGCCAGCTCCACAAATGGGAACACTGAAGCTTTCTTT.

The rearrangement uses TRBV10-3 and TRBJ1-1; perhaps TRBD1 as D (6 bases). In germline, CDR1 is ENHRY, CDR2 SYGVKD. Trimming pared 7 bases from V and 0 bases from J, leaving 9 bases between. The CDR3 has 13 amino acids. The CDR3 DNA is TGTGCCATCAATACAGGGATGAACACTGAAGCTTTCTTT. Its translation: CAINTGMNTEAFF.